This T cell receptor beta chain emerged from a study of cytomegalovirus exposure and HLA in healthy donors. Study background: The roughly 100 million unique TCR beta sequences, from roughly 170 million T cells, were found by an earlier analysis.

Study observations and caveats: A later analysis showed HLA-associated TCR beta chains outstripping equally common others in clonal expansion. Among immune exposure information, only CMV serostatus was available.

At collection, donors were nominally healthy, but unrecorded immune exposures were probable. The V end lost 3 bases, the J end lost 6 bases, and 12 bases lay between the germline ends. The CDR3 consists of 13 residues. CDR1 and CDR2 from the germline V gene are LNHNV and YYDKDF (reference sequence). The PCR was carried out with 60 Vbeta primers and 13 Jbeta primers. Measured with immunoSEQ multiplex PCR; TCRdb has only the in-frame clones, and not every one. The top ten clones hold approximately 5.6% of a sample with about 130,000 clones, 75% to 85% of them seen once. Concerning this clone: Its antigen is undetermined.

This TCR came from a woman in her thirties or forties in good health and CMV-seropositive. The chain uses TRBV15 and TRBJ2-7; TRBD2 might be the D (6 bases). Sequenced: PBMCs. CDR3 protein: CATSRTRRVEQYF. CDR3 nucleotides: TGTGCCACCAGCAGGACCCGGAGGGTCGAGCAGTACTTC.